This entry describes one T cell receptor (beta chain). The source of the sample is a study of cytomegalovirus exposure and HLA in healthy donors. This CDR3 has 14 amino acids. Trimming took off 6 bases at V and 5 bases at J, with 15 bases between the two ends. In germline, CDR1 is SGHNT, CDR2 YENEEA. The PCR contained 60 Vbeta and 13 Jbeta primers. Only in-frame clones appear in the TCRdb table, and some are missing; sequencing was by immunoSEQ multiplex PCR. The sample carries around 300,000 clones, 65% to 85% recorded once. Sequencing was performed on PBMCs. The chain has TRBV11-3 and TRBJ2-3, with D possibly TRBD1 on 5 matching bases. This TCR was sampled from a female donor in good health and CMV-seronegative. In DNA, the CDR3 is TGTGCCAGCAGAGAAGGGGTGTGGGGAGATACGCAGTATTTT. It encodes CASREGVWGDTQYF.